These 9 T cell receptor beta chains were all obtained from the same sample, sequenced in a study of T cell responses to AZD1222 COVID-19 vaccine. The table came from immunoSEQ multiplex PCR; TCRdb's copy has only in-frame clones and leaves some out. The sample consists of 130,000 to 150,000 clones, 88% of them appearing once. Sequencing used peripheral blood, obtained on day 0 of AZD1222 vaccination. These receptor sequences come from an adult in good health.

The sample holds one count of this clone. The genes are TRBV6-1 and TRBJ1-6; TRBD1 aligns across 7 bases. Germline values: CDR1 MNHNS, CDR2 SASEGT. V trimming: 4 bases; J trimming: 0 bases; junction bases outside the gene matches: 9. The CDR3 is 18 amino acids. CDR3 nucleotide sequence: TGTGCCAGCAGTGTAGACAGGGCCCCCAGCTCCTATAATTCACCCCTCCACTTT. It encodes CASSVDRAPSSYNSPLHF.

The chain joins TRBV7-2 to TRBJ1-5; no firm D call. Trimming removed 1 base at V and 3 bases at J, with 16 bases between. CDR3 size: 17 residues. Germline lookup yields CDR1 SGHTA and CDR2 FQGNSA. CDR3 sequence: CASSLGPPGGPNQPQHF. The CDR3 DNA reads TGTGCCAGCAGCTTAGGGCCGCCAGGAGGGCCCAATCAGCCCCAGCATTTT. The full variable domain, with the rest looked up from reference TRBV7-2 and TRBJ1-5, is GAGVSQSPSNKVTEKGKDVELRCDPISGHTALYWYRQSLGQGLEFLIYFQGNSAPDKSGLPSDRFSAERTGGSVSTLTIQRTQQEDSAVYLCASSLGPPGGPNQPQHFGDGTRLSIL.

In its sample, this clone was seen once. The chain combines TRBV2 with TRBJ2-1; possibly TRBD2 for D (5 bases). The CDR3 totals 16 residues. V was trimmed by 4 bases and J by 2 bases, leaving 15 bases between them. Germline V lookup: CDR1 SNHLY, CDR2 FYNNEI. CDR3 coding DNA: TGTGCCAGCAGTGCGAGAGGGCTGGCGGCCTACAATGAGCAGTTCTTC. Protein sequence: CASSARGLAAYNEQFF.

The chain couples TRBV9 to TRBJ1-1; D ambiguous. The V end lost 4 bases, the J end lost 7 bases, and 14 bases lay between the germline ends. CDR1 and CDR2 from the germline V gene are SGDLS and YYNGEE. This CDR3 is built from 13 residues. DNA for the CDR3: TGTGCCAGCAGCTCGGGCACTCGGGGTGAAGCTTTCTTT. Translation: CASSSGTRGEAFF.

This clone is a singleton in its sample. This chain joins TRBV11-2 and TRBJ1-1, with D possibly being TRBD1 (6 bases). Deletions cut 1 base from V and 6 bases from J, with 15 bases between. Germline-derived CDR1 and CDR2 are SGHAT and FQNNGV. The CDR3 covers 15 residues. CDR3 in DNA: TGTGCCAGCAGCTTAGCGCTGGGGGGGGCGTCTGAAGCTTTCTTT. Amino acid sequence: CASSLALGGASEAFF.

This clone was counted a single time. The CDR3 bases are TGTGCCAGCAGCCAAGAAGGGACAGGGAACACTGAAGCTTTCTTT. It translates to CASSQEGTGNTEAFF. The rearrangement joins TRBV3-1 (or the pseudogene TRBV3-2) to TRBJ1-1; 8 positions agree with TRBD1. V shed 0 bases and J 1 base; nucleotides not matched to a gene: 1. CDR3 length: 15 residues. The germline gives CDR1 LGHDT, CDR2 YNNKEL (reference sequence).

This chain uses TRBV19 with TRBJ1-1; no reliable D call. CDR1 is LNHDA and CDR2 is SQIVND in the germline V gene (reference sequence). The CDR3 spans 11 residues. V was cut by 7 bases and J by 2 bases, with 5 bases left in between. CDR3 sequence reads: CASILNTEAFF. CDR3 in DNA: TGTGCCAGTATTTTAAACACTGAAGCTTTCTTT.

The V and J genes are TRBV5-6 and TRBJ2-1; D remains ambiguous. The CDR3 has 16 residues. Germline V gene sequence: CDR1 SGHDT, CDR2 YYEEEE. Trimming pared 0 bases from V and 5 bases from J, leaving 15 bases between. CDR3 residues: CASSLDVGRLHNEQFF. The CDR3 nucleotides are TGTGCCAGCAGCTTGGACGTGGGCAGGTTACACAATGAGCAGTTCTTC.

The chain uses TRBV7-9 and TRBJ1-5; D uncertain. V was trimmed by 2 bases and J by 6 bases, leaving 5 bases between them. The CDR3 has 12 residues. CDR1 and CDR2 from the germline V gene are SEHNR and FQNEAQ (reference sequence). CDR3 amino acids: CASSLLGQPQHF. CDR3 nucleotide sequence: TGTGCCAGCAGCTTACTAGGTCAGCCCCAGCATTTT.